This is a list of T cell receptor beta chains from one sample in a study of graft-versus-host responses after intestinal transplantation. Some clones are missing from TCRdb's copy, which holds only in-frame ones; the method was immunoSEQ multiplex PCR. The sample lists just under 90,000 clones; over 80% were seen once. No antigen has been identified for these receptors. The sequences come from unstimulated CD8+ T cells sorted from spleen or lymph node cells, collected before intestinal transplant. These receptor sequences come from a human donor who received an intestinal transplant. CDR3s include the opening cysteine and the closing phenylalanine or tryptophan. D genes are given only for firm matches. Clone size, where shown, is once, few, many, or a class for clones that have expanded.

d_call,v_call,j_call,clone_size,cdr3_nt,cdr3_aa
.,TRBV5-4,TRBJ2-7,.,TGTGCCAGCAGCCCACGGGGTAGCGTGGAGGAAGAGCAGTACTTC,CASSPRGSVEEEQYF
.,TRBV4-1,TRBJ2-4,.,TGCGCCAGCAGCCAAGCGGAGGCCAGCATTCAGTACTTC,CASSQAEASIQYF
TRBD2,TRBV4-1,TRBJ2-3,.,TGCGCCAGCAGCCTACGATGGGTAGCGGGGGATTCAGATACGCAGTATTTT,CASSLRWVAGDSDTQYF
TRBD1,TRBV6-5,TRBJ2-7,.,TGTGCCAGCAGTTACGGACAGGGGGAAACTTACGAGCAGTACTTC,CASSYGQGETYEQYF
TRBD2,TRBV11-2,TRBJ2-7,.,TGTGCCAGCAGCCCCTCCCGGGGACTAGCGGCCTACGAGCAGTACTTC,CASSPSRGLAAYEQYF
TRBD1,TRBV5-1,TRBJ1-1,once,TGCGCCAGCAGAACTACAGGGGGCCTGAATGAAGCTTTCTTT,CASRTTGGLNEAFF
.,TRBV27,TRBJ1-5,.,TGTGCCAGCAGTTTAGTAGGGGGAGGTAATCAGCCCCAGCATTTT,CASSLVGGGNQPQHF
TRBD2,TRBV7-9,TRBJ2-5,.,TGTGCCAGCAGTTTCCCGACTAGCGGGGACGAGACCCAGTACTTC,CASSFPTSGDETQYF
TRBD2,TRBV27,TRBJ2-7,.,TGTGCCAGCAGTCTTAGCGGGTCCGGATACGAGCAGTACTTC,CASSLSGSGYEQYF
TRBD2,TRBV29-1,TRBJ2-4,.,TGCAGCGTTGATCCAGGGAGGGAAGGGGCCAAAAACATTCAGTACTTC,CSVDPGREGAKNIQYF
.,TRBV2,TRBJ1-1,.,TGTGCCAGCAGTCGTCCAAATATGGAAGCTTTCTTT,CASSRPNMEAFF
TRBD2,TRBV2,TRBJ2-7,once,TGTGCCAGCAGTGGGCAGGGAAGCTCAGTAGCGGGCCTTTGGGGCGAGCAGTACTTC,CASSGQGSSVAGLWGEQYF
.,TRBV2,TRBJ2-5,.,TGTGCCAGCACGCCGGGAGCACCCCAGGAGACCCAGTACTTC,CASTPGAPQETQYF
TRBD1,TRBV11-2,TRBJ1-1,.,TGTGCCAGCAGCGTGACAGGGAGGTGGACTGAAGCTTTCTTT,CASSVTGRWTEAFF
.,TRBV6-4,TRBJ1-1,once,TGTGCCAGCAGTGAAAGAGGAGGGAACACTGAAGCTTTCTTT,CASSERGGNTEAFF
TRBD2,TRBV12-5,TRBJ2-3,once,TGTGCTTTGTCTAGCGGGGGCCTTAAGCTGGCAGATACGCAGTATTTT,CALSSGGLKLADTQYF
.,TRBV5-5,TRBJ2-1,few,TGTGCCAGCAGCTTGGACTCGGACTGGACGGGGGATGAGCAGTTCTTC,CASSLDSDWTGDEQFF
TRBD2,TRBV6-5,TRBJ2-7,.,TGTGCCAGCACCCGGACTAGCCACTACGAGCAGTACTTC,CASTRTSHYEQYF
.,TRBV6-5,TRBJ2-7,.,TGTGCCAGCAGTTACTCGATACTACCCACGACCTACGAGCAGTACTTC,CASSYSILPTTYEQYF
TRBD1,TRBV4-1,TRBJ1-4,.,TGCGCCAGCAGCAAATTAACAGGGGGCGGCCCCGCAACTAATGAAAAACTGTTTTTT,CASSKLTGGGPATNEKLFF
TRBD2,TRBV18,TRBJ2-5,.,TGTGCCAGCTCACCTAATGGACTAGCGGGGGCCTACCAAGAGACCCAGTACTTC,CASSPNGLAGAYQETQYF
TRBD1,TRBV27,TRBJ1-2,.,TGTGCCAGCAGTTTAGGGTCAGGGGGGCACTATGGCTACACCTTC,CASSLGSGGHYGYTF
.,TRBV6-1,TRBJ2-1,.,TGTGCCAGCAGTGAAGAGGGCAGGGGCTCCCCCCCCTACAATGAGCAGTTCTTC,CASSEEGRGSPPYNEQFF
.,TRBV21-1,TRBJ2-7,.,TGTGCCAGCAGCAATAGGACTCCAACCTACGAGCAGTACTTC,CASSNRTPTYEQYF
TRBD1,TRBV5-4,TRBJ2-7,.,TGTGCCAGCAGTATACAGGGGGTCTACGAGCAGTACTTC,CASSIQGVYEQYF
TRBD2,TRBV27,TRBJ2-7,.,TGTGCCAGCAGTTTATCGGGACTAGCGGTTTACGAGCAGTACTTC,CASSLSGLAVYEQYF
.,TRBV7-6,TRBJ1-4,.,TGTGCCAGCAGCTCCAGAGGAACTAATGAAAAACTGTTTTTT,CASSSRGTNEKLFF
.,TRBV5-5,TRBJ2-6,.,TGTGCCAGCAGCTTGGGGGCTGGGGCCAACGTCCTGACTTTC,CASSLGAGANVLTF
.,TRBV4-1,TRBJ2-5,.,TGCGCCAGCAGATTAAACAAGCTACAGCGATCTCAAGAGACCCAGTACTTC,CASRLNKLQRSQETQYF
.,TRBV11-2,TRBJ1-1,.,TGTGCCAGCAGCTTACGCGGGGCAGAAGCTTTCTTT,CASSLRGAEAFF
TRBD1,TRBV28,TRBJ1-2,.,TGTGCCAGCAATTCCGTCGGGCGGACAGGGTCTGGCTACACCTTC,CASNSVGRTGSGYTF
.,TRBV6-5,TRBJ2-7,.,TGTGCCAGCAGTTACCTGGGACAATCCTACGAGCAGTACTTC,CASSYLGQSYEQYF
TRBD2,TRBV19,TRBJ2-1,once,TGTGCCAGTATGGGGGGACTAGCGGGAGCGGCCCCTTACAATGAGCAGTTCTTC,CASMGGLAGAAPYNEQFF
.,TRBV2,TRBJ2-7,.,TGTGCCAGCAACGGGGTCTTTGAGACAGGCCTCAGGTCCTACGAGCAGTACTTC,CASNGVFETGLRSYEQYF
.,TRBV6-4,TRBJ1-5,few,TGTGCCAGCAGGCCGGGAGAGCAGCCCCAGCATTTT,CASRPGEQPQHF
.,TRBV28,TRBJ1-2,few,TGTGCCAGCAGTTTAGGCGGCTGGGATGGCTACACCTTC,CASSLGGWDGYTF
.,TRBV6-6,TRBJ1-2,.,TGTGCCAGCAGTTACTTACCAGGGGTGGATGGCTACACCTTC,CASSYLPGVDGYTF
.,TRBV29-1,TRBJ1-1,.,TGCAGCGTTGAAGATCCTTATGGACATCCTTTCTTT,CSVEDPYGHPFF
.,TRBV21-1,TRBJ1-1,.,TGTGCCAGCAGCAAACCCTGGGCGGGGGGCCTAATGAACACTGAAGCTTTCTTT,CASSKPWAGGLMNTEAFF
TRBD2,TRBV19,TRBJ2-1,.,TGTGCCAGTAGCCCCCCGGGACTAGCGGTCCACAATGAGCAGTTCTTC,CASSPPGLAVHNEQFF
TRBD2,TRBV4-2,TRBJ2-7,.,TGTGCCAGCAGCCCGGCCGGGACTAGCGGGACCTACGAGCAGTACTTC,CASSPAGTSGTYEQYF
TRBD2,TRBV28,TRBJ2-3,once,TGTGCCAGCAGTTTGACTAGCGGGCCCTCGGGCAATACGCAGTATTTT,CASSLTSGPSGNTQYF
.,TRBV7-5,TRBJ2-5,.,TGTGTCAGAAGCTTAAATAATTCGCCGGGGGAGACCCAGTACTTC,CVRSLNNSPGETQYF
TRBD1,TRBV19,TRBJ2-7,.,TGTGCCAGTAGTATGGGCAGGGGGTACTACGAGCAGTACTTC,CASSMGRGYYEQYF
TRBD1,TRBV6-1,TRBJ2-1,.,TGTGCCAGCAGTGAAGGTTTTTGGCGGGACAGGGGGCGTAAACGTGAGCAGTTCTTC,CASSEGFWRDRGRKREQFF
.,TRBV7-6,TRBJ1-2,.,TGTGCCAGCAGCTTAGCGCTTGGACACCCCAACTATGGCTACACCTTC,CASSLALGHPNYGYTF
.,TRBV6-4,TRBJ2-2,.,TGTGCCGGCAGTGCGGGAACCGGGGAGCTGTTTTTT,CAGSAGTGELFF
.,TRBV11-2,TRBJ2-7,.,TGTGCCAGCAGCTTAGGGGGCAGGGGCTACGAGCAGTACTTC,CASSLGGRGYEQYF
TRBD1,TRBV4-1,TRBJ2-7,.,TGCGCCAGCAGCCTCCGGGACAGCAAAGGGGACGAGCAGTACTTC,CASSLRDSKGDEQYF
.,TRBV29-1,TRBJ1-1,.,TGCAGCGTTTGGAGGGGCACTGAAGCTTTCTTT,CSVWRGTEAFF
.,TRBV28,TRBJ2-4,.,TGTGCCAGCAGTTTCAGGCGCCCTATAGCCAAAAACATTCAGTACTTC,CASSFRRPIAKNIQYF
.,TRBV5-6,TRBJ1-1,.,TGTGCCAGCAGCTCTCTCATGAACACTGAAGCTTTCTTT,CASSSLMNTEAFF
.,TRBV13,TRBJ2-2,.,TGTGCCAGCAGCTCGCGCCAACCCGGGGAATCCGGGGAGCTGTTTTTT,CASSSRQPGESGELFF